The 23 T cell receptor beta chains listed next were all sequenced from one sample in a study of cytomegalovirus exposure and HLA in healthy donors. The PCR contained 60 Vbeta and 13 Jbeta primers. TCRdb's table, derived via immunoSEQ multiplex PCR, lists solely in-frame clones and lacks some. The sample has some 93,000 clones; around three fifths are singletons. The sample comprised PBMCs. All receptors come from a boy under 18 in good health and CMV-seropositive.

The chain links TRBV23-1 to TRBJ1-1; 7 positions match TRBD1. TRBV23-1 is an ORF; its function is uncertain. There are 15 residues in the CDR3. With 4 bases clipped from V and 3 bases from J, the junction kept 8 bases outside the gene matches. The chain's CDR3 is CASSPYTGVHTEAFF. The CDR3 DNA reads TGCGCCAGCAGTCCGTATACAGGGGTTCACACTGAAGCTTTCTTT.

V gene TRBV5-6 combines with J gene TRBJ2-3; TRBD2 matches at 7 bases. Trimming cost V 4 bases and J 2 bases; bases outside gene matches: 7. The V gene's germline CDR1 is SGHDT and CDR2 YYEEEE. The CDR3 totals 15 residues. CDR3 protein: CASSPAGSPTDTQYF. CDR3 coding DNA: TGTGCCAGCAGCCCAGCGGGATCACCCACAGATACGCAGTATTTT. The full variable domain, with the rest looked up from reference TRBV5-6 and TRBJ2-3, is DAGVTQSPTHLIKTRGQQVTLRCSPKSGHDTVSWYQQALGQGPQFIFQYYEEEERQRGNFPDRFSGHQFPNYSSELNVNALLLGDSALYLCASSPAGSPTDTQYFGPGTRLTVL.

This clone was detected a few times. The chain is built from TRBV30 and TRBJ1-4, with D perhaps matching TRBD1 (6 bases). CDR3 length: 16 amino acids. Trimming shortened V by 3 bases and J by 6 bases, and 20 bases separated the two germline ends. In germline, CDR1 is GTSNPN, CDR2 SVGIG (reference sequence). The CDR3 nucleotides are TGTGCCTGGAGCCCAGAAAGCAGGGGATTGTATGAAAAACTGTTTTTT. Its translation: CAWSPESRGLYEKLFF.

The rearrangement joins TRBV6-5 to TRBJ1-3; D is unclear. The V and J ends lost 2 bases and 0 bases respectively, with 8 bases between them. CDR1 is MNHEY, CDR2 SVGAGI, per germline. This CDR3 spans 15 amino acids. CDR3 amino acids: CASSYGAPSGNTIYF. DNA of the CDR3: TGTGCCAGCAGTTACGGAGCTCCCTCTGGAAACACCATATATTTT.

V gene TRBV6-1 combines with J gene TRBJ1-6; tentatively, D is TRBD1 (6 bases). The CDR3 has 14 amino acids. Trimming left V 10 bases short and J 0 bases short, with 10 bases between. Germline V gene lookup returns CDR1 MNHNS and CDR2 SASEGT. CDR3 residues: CATTDSSYNSPLHF. The CDR3 nucleotides are TGTGCCACCACGGACAGCTCCTATAATTCACCCCTCCACTTT.

This sequence joins TRBV6-1 and TRBJ1-1; 10 bases line up with TRBD1. The CDR3 totals 15 residues. Germline lookup yields CDR1 MNHNS and CDR2 SASEGT. V was clipped by 7 bases and J by 0 bases; unmatched bases: 5. This CDR3 reads CASIRDRGMNTEAFF. As DNA, the CDR3 is TGTGCCAGCATCCGGGACAGGGGTATGAACACTGAAGCTTTCTTT.

On this clone: The DNA is left out, because the CDR3 cannot be placed on it with certainty; the CDR3 is given as TCRdb lists it. The CDR3 sequence: CASSLVGTGSLTF. J is TRBJ1-2 and V is TRBV7-9; the table's D call, TRBD1, has no DNA check behind it. From its first to its last residue, the CDR3 has 13 amino acids. CDR1 is SEHNR, CDR2 FQNEAQ, per germline (reference sequence).

This sequence joins TRBV5-1 and TRBJ2-1, with D maybe TRBD2 (6 bases). V lost 4 bases to trimming and J lost 0 bases, with 8 bases between them. The CDR3 is 14 residues long. The V gene's germline CDR1 is SGHRS and CDR2 YFSETQ. The CDR3 here is CASSRRDSYNEQFF. The CDR3 nucleotides read TGCGCCAGCAGCAGGCGGGACTCCTACAATGAGCAGTTCTTC.

In this sample, this clone turned up a few times. The CDR3 spells CASSSPGQGNNNQPQHF. Here the CDR3 DNA reads TGTGCCAGCAGTTCTCCGGGACAGGGGAATAACAATCAGCCCCAGCATTTT. The chain carries TRBV28 and TRBJ1-5; 10 nucleotides align to TRBD1. The CDR3 has 17 amino acids. Germline-derived CDR1 and CDR2 are MDHEN and SYDVKM. Trimming at V came to 4 bases and at J to 3 bases, leaving 9 bases not matched to a gene.

The chain employs TRBV19 and TRBJ2-7, with 11 nucleotides matching TRBD1. Germline V gene sequence: CDR1 LNHDA, CDR2 SQIVND (reference sequence). Losses at the gene ends were 6 bases for V and 2 bases for J; bases not matched to a gene: 9. The CDR3 is 16 residues long. The DNA for the CDR3 is TGTGCCAGTAGCCCCTTGGGGACAGGGGGAACCTACGAGCAGTACTTC. It encodes CASSPLGTGGTYEQYF.

This clone was seen only a few times. This chain joins TRBV29-1 and TRBJ2-3; TRBD2 matches 10 bases. The V gene's germline CDR1 is SQVTM and CDR2 ANQGSEA. V dropped 7 bases and J dropped 3; count of bases not matched to a gene: 4. The CDR3 spans 13 residues. CDR3 residues: CSGASGSTDTQYF. In nucleotides, the CDR3 is TGCAGCGGGGCTAGCGGGAGTACAGATACGCAGTATTTT.

The rearrangement joins TRBV7-2 to TRBJ1-4, with TRBD1 matching 10 bases. The ends lost 5 bases at V and 5 bases at J; junction bases unmatched: 5. Germline loops: CDR1 SGHTA, CDR2 FQGNSA. The CDR3 runs 15 residues. The CDR3 nucleotides are TGTGCCAGCAGCCCTCCGGGACAGGGGAATGAAAAACTGTTTTTT. Its translation is CASSPPGQGNEKLFF.

This clone was counted only a few times. The chain combines TRBV7-8 with TRBJ2-1; 8 bases are shared with TRBD2. CDR1 is SGHVS, CDR2 FQNEAQ, per germline. There are 15 residues in the CDR3. V was clipped by 6 bases and J by 4 bases; unmatched bases: 8. Here the CDR3 reads CASSLSGTPYNEQFF. CDR3 coding DNA: TGTGCCAGCAGTCTTAGCGGGACCCCATACAATGAGCAGTTCTTC.

The V gene is TRBV10-1, the J gene TRBJ2-1; 7 bases align to TRBD1. This CDR3 region has 14 residues. The germline V gene encodes CDR1 WNHNN and CDR2 SYGVQD (reference sequence). V dropped 5 bases and J dropped 4; count of bases not matched to a gene: 5. In DNA form, the CDR3 reads TGCGCCAGCAGTCAGGGACAGCCATACAATGAGCAGTTCTTC. Its translation: CASSQGQPYNEQFF.

This chain joins TRBV28 and TRBJ2-1; D gene uncertain. Deletions cut 6 bases from V and 3 bases from J, with 9 bases between. Germline V gene data show CDR1 as MDHEN and CDR2 as SYDVKM. The CDR3 is made up of 13 amino acids. CDR3 in DNA: TGTGCCAGCAGACCCCAGGACTACAATGAGCAGTTCTTC. Amino acids: CASRPQDYNEQFF.

In its sample, this clone was seen a few times. The V gene is TRBV6-6, the J gene TRBJ1-5, with 7 bases lining up with TRBD1. The junction had 2 bases not matched to a gene; V was cut back by 4 bases and J by 2 bases. Germline V lookup: CDR1 MNHNY, CDR2 SVGAGI (reference sequence). There are 14 residues in the CDR3. The CDR3, as DNA: TGTGCCAGCAGTTCCGGACAGGGCAATCAGCCCCAGCATTTT. It specifies CASSSGQGNQPQHF.

The chain couples TRBV14 to TRBJ2-7; D unclear. V shed 4 bases and J shed 6 bases, with 13 bases lying between them. The length of the CDR3 is 13 residues. Germline lookup yields CDR1 SGHDN and CDR2 FVKESK. The CDR3 here is CASSPTTFTEQYF. In DNA, the CDR3 is TGTGCCAGCAGCCCTACGACTTTTACCGAGCAGTACTTC.

This clone was observed a handful of times. The chain has TRBV5-1 and TRBJ1-4, with D possibly matching TRBD1 (6 bases). The germline V and J ends were trimmed by 2 bases and 0 bases, with 8 bases remaining between them. This CDR3 spans 15 amino acids. Germline V CDR1 and CDR2: SGHRS, YFSETQ. The CDR3 reads CASSLQGTTNEKLFF. The CDR3 nucleotides read TGCGCCAGCAGCTTACAGGGAACAACTAATGAAAAACTGTTTTTT. Drawing the rest from reference TRBV5-1 and TRBJ1-4, the complete variable domain is KAGVTQTPRYLIKTRGQQVTLSCSPISGHRSVSWYQQTPGQGLQFLFEYFSETQRNKGNFPGRFSGRQFSNSRSEMNVSTLELGDSALYLCASSLQGTTNEKLFFGSGTQLSVL.

Details on this clone: This specimen includes other DNA sequences encoding the same CDR3. The genes are TRBV30 and TRBJ1-1; D is unresolved. Trimming cost V 0 bases and J 4 bases, with 6 bases left between them. This CDR3 spans 12 amino acids. Germline CDR1 is GTSNPN and CDR2 is SVGIG (reference sequence). The chain's CDR3 is CAWSVGVTEAFF. The CDR3 coding sequence is TGTGCCTGGAGTGTGGGAGTCACTGAAGCTTTCTTT.

This chain connects TRBV5-4 to TRBJ2-5; 9 bases match TRBD1. The J call is uncertain, as TRBJ2-7 better fits the DNA end. This CDR3 is 12 amino acids long. Germline values: CDR1 SGHNT, CDR2 YYREEE (reference sequence). This CDR3 reads CAQGTGRGEQYF. The CDR3 nucleotides are TGTGCACAAGGGACAGGGAGAGGCGAGCAGTACTTC.

This sequence joins TRBV30 and TRBJ2-1; 9 bases are a match to TRBD2. This CDR3 is 15 amino acids long. The junction had 8 bases not matched to a gene; V was cut back by 3 bases and J by 5 bases. Germline V gene data show CDR1 as GTSNPN and CDR2 as SVGIG (reference sequence). CDR3 nucleotide sequence: TGTGCCTGGAGCTTCCTAGCGGGAAGTAACAATGAGCAGTTCTTC. This sequence encodes CAWSFLAGSNNEQFF.

This CDR3 reads CSARGVEQYF. The CDR3 DNA is TGCAGTGCCAGGGGGGTTGAGCAGTACTTC. V and J are TRBV20-1 and TRBJ2-7; D may be TRBD1 (7 bases). The CDR3 has 10 amino acids. Germline V gene sequence: CDR1 DFQATT, CDR2 SNEGSKA (reference sequence). V dropped 6 bases and J dropped 7 bases, with 10 bases sitting between them.

V usage is TRBV4-3 and J usage is TRBJ2-1; the match to TRBD2 covers 7 bases. The CDR3 covers 13 residues. Germline loops: CDR1 LGHNA, CDR2 YSLEER. The J segment lost 9 bases and the V segment lost 0 bases, leaving 2 bases of the junction unmatched. This CDR3 is CASSQEASGEQFF. CDR3 DNA sequence: TGCGCCAGCAGCCAAGAGGCTAGCGGTGAGCAGTTCTTC.